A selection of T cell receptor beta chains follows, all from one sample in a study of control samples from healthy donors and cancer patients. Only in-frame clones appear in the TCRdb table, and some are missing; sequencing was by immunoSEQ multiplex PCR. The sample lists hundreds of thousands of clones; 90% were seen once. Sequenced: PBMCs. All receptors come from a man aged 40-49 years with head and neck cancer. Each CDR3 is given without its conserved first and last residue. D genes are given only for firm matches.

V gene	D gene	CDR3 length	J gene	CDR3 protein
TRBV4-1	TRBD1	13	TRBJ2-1	ASSQEDRAIDEQF
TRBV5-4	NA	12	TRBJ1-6	ASSLNHEMGPLH
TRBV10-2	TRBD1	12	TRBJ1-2	ASRDRGGDYGYT
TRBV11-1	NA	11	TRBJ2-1	ASQSRSYNEQF
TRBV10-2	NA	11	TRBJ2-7	ASSEGQPYEQY
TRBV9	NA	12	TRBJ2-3	ARRRGVRSDTQY
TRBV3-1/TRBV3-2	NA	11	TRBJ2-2	ASSRSRTGELF
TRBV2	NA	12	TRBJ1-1	AYYTGTLNTEAF
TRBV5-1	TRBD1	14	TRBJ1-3	ASSTDRASSGNTIY
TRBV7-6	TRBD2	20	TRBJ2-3	ASSLSWRDPFPYGGVTDTQY
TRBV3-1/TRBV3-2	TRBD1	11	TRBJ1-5	ASSRQGGEPQH
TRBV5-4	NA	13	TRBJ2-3	ASSFYRGSTDTQY
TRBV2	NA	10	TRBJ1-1	ASSAQGAEAF
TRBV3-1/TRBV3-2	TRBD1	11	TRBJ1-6	ASSRTGDSPLH
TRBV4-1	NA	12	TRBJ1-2	ASSQVEGRFAYT
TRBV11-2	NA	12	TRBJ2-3	ASSLEGATDTQY
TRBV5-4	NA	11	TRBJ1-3	ASSLFGGNTIY
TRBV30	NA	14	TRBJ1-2	AWSVRRAGVNYGYT
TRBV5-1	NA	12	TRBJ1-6	ASSLQEYNSPLH
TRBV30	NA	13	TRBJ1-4	AWSAKSGQSEKLF
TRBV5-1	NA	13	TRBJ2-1	ASSLALSGEDEQF
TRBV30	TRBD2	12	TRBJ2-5	AWSPGLAEQVEY
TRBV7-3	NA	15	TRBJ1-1	ASSLNGMIPMNTEAF
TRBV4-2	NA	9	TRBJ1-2	ASSQDDGYT
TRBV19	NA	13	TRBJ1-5	ASSITPGDNQPQH
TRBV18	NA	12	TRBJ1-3	ASSPELSGNTIY
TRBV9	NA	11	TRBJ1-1	ASSVATNTEAF
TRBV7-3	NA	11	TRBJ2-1	ASSYSVDSAQF
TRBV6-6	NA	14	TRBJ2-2	ASSYPLDSYTGELF
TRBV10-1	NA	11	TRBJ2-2	ASSDPRTGELF